These 21 T cell receptor beta chains were all obtained from the same sample, sequenced in a study of T cell responses to AZD1222 COVID-19 vaccine (dated by TCRdb to about 2021). The time point label corresponds to: baseline before first vaccination. The library was generated by the immunoSEQ multiplex PCR assay. Here the immuneACCESS table is served through TCRdb, limited to in-frame sequences with V and J called. Missing clones are a known gap in these copies; in checked studies unresolved V genes cover under half, and the rest lacks a known reason. In all, the sample holds some 140,000 clones, and about 87% of those were seen once. Together, the top ten hold around 3% of the sample. The starting material was peripheral blood, obtained on day 0 of AZD1222 vaccination. Source of these receptors: an adult in good health.

This sequence joins TRBV7-9 and TRBJ1-2; the D is unclear. Germline-derived CDR1 and CDR2 are SEHNR and FQNEAQ (reference sequence). V gave up 0 bases and J gave up 5 bases, with 10 bases separating them. The CDR3 is 14 amino acids. The CDR3 DNA follows: TGTGCCAGCAGCTTAGCGACCCCGGGGTATGGCTACACCTTC. Encoded protein: CASSLATPGYGYTF.

The chain uses TRBV7-2 and TRBJ2-7, with D possibly TRBD2 on 5 matching bases. Germline-derived CDR1 and CDR2 are SGHTA and FQGNSA. V was clipped by 5 bases and J by 4 bases, with 18 bases between them. This CDR3 has 15 amino acids. CDR3 sequence reads: CASSGSLRAQYEQYF. In DNA form, the CDR3 reads TGTGCCAGCAGCGGGAGTTTGAGGGCTCAGTACGAGCAGTACTTC. Using reference TRBV7-2 and TRBJ2-7 for the parts outside the CDR3, the full variable domain is GAGVSQSPSNKVTEKGKDVELRCDPISGHTALYWYRQSLGQGLEFLIYFQGNSAPDKSGLPSDRFSAERTGGSVSTLTIQRTQQEDSAVYLCASSGSLRAQYEQYFGPGTRLTVT.

The chain carries TRBV14 and TRBJ1-2; possible D gene TRBD1, 5 bases. Per the germline V gene, CDR1 is SGHDN and CDR2 is FVKESK. The V end lost 4 bases, the J end lost 9 bases, and 12 bases lay between the germline ends. The CDR3 has 12 residues. The CDR3 DNA reads as TGTGCCAGCAGCCGAGCAGGGCTGAGCTACACCTTC. It is translated as CASSRAGLSYTF.

The rearrangement joins TRBV28 to TRBJ2-7; 7 bases align to TRBD1. J lost 1 base, V lost 5 bases, and 8 bases had no gene match. The germline V gene has CDR1 MDHEN and CDR2 SYDVKM. The CDR3 totals 15 residues. The CDR3 loop reads CASSRSGTASYEQYF. The CDR3 nucleotides read TGTGCCAGCAGTAGATCCGGGACAGCGTCCTACGAGCAGTACTTC. Filled out from reference TRBV28 and TRBJ2-7, the complete variable domain reads DVKVTQSSRYLVKRTGEKVFLECVQDMDHENMFWYRQDPGLGLRLIYFSYDVKMKEKGDIPEGYSVSREKKERFSLILESASTNQTSMYLCASSRSGTASYEQYFGPGTRLTVT.

This clone has only one observation. The rearrangement links TRBV5-1 to TRBJ2-3; a weak D match, TRBD1 (6 bases). V was pared by 5 bases and J by 6 bases, with 16 bases between. The CDR3 contains 14 residues. Germline V gene sequence: CDR1 SGHRS, CDR2 YFSETQ. The CDR3 region is CASRDSNVVDTQYF. The CDR3 DNA reads TGCGCCAGCAGGGACAGTAACGTGGTGGATACGCAGTATTTT.

This chain joins TRBV19 and TRBJ2-1, with 7 bases matching TRBD1. The CDR3 runs 12 residues. V was clipped by 8 bases and J by 5 bases; unmatched bases: 3. Germline assignment: CDR1 LNHDA and CDR2 SQIVND (reference sequence). The CDR3 loop is CASVDRNNEQFF. Here the CDR3 DNA reads TGTGCCAGTGTGGACAGGAACAATGAGCAGTTCTTC.

This clone was counted a single time. The chain couples TRBV27 to TRBJ2-3; possibly TRBD1 or TRBD2 for D (5 bases each). The CDR3 contains 14 residues. Germline-derived CDR1 and CDR2 are MNHEY and SMNVEV (reference sequence). Trimming removed 6 bases at V and 4 bases at J, with 14 bases between. The CDR3 reads CASREEGAADTQYF. In DNA, the CDR3 is TGTGCCAGCAGGGAGGAAGGGGCTGCAGATACGCAGTATTTT.

This sequence joins TRBV9 and TRBJ1-1, with a tentative D call TRBD1 (5 bases). Germline loops: CDR1 SGDLS, CDR2 YYNGEE. The germline V and J ends were trimmed by 0 bases and 3 bases, with 15 bases remaining between them. The length of the CDR3 is 16 residues. The CDR3: CASSVGIGQGDTEAFF. The CDR3 bases are TGTGCCAGCAGCGTAGGGATTGGGCAGGGAGACACTGAAGCTTTCTTT.

The genes are TRBV25-1 and TRBJ2-1; D tentatively fits TRBD1 or TRBD2 (5 bases each). V was shortened by 6 bases and J by 4 bases, with 13 bases between the two germline ends. This CDR3 region has 14 residues. Germline-derived CDR1 and CDR2 are MGHDK and SYGVNS. The CDR3, as DNA: TGTGCCAGCAGCCACTTGGGACCGTACAATGAGCAGTTCTTC. It codes for CASSHLGPYNEQFF. The whole variable domain, remainder taken from reference TRBV25-1 and TRBJ2-1, is EADIYQTPRYLVIGTGKKITLECSQTMGHDKMYWYQQDPGMELHLIHYSYGVNSTEKGDLSSESTVSRIRTEHFPLTLESARPSHTSQYLCASSHLGPYNEQFFGPGTRLTVL.

The chain combines TRBV4-3 with TRBJ1-3; D is undetermined. This CDR3 spans 13 amino acids. CDR1 is LGHNA and CDR2 is YSLEER in the germline V gene. Trimming left V 4 bases short and J 0 bases short, with 4 bases between. CDR3 sequence (DNA): TGCGCCAGCAGCCCTAGCTCTGGAAACACCATATATTTT. This translates into CASSPSSGNTIYF.

The chain carries TRBV14 and TRBJ2-5; D is possibly TRBD1 (6 bases). V gave up 3 bases and J gave up 6 bases, with 11 bases separating them. Per germline, CDR1 SGHDN and CDR2 FVKESK. This CDR3 has 13 amino acids. The CDR3 DNA reads as TGTGCCAGCAGCCAGGGGGCGTTTAAGACCCAGTACTTC. It codes for CASSQGAFKTQYF.

This chain uses TRBV29-1 with TRBJ2-2; D remains unclear. This CDR3 is built from 11 residues. V lost 4 bases and J lost 6, with 6 bases in between. CDR1 is SQVTM and CDR2 is ANQGSEA in the germline V gene. CDR3 DNA sequence: TGCAGCGTTGCATACTCCGGGGAGCTGTTTTTT. Translating gives CSVAYSGELFF.

V usage is TRBV2 and J usage is TRBJ2-3, with a weak D call TRBD2 (5 bases). Germline CDR1 and CDR2: SNHLY and FYNNEI. V dropped 8 bases and J dropped 8 bases, with 20 bases sitting between them. This CDR3 contains 14 residues. The CDR3 DNA reads TGTGCCAGCCTACTAGGCCCCCTCATCGGTACGCAGTATTTT. It yields the protein CASLLGPLIGTQYF.

This clone was counted between two and nine times. V and J are TRBV6-5 and TRBJ1-2, with TRBD1 matching 8 bases. The CDR3 is 14 amino acids. Germline V gives CDR1 MNHEY, CDR2 SVGAGI. Trimming removed 5 bases from V and 4 bases from J; junction bases left unmatched: 6. CDR3 DNA sequence: TGTGCCAGCAGTATGGGACAGGCCCCCTATGGCTACACCTTC. Translation: CASSMGQAPYGYTF.

The rearrangement uses TRBV3-1 (or the pseudogene TRBV3-2) and TRBJ1-3; D unresolved. This CDR3 is 15 amino acids long. Per the germline V gene, CDR1 is LGHDT and CDR2 is YNNKEL (reference sequence). V dropped 3 bases and J dropped 0 bases, with 9 bases sitting between them. The CDR3 DNA reads TGTGCCAGCAGCCATGGGGTTATCTCTGGAAACACCATATATTTT. Translated: CASSHGVISGNTIYF.

The chain employs TRBV28 and TRBJ1-1; D remains unclear. Per the germline V gene, CDR1 is MDHEN and CDR2 is SYDVKM. The CDR3 covers 14 residues. Trimming took off 3 bases at V and 1 base at J, with 9 bases between the two ends. CDR3 region: CASSFRLANTEAFF. The CDR3, as DNA: TGTGCCAGCAGTTTTAGGCTCGCGAACACTGAAGCTTTCTTT.

The J gene is TRBJ1-5, the V gene TRBV12-3 or TRBV12-4; D possibly corresponds to TRBD1 (6 bases). The ends were cut back, 6 bases at V and 5 bases at J, with 11 bases in the middle. The CDR3 spans 13 residues. As DNA, the CDR3 is TGTGCCAGCAGAATACAGGGAGATCAGCCCCAGCATTTT. Translating gives CASRIQGDQPQHF.

V gene TRBV7-2 combines with J gene TRBJ2-2, with D possibly TRBD1 on 6 matching bases. The germline CDR1 and CDR2 sequences are SGHTA and FQGNSA. V dropped 4 bases and J dropped 4 bases, with 10 bases sitting between them. This CDR3 comprises 14 residues. The CDR3 spells CASSSQGPTGELFF. The CDR3 DNA reads as TGTGCCAGCAGCTCTCAGGGGCCCACCGGGGAGCTGTTTTTT. Using reference TRBV7-2 and TRBJ2-2 for the parts outside the CDR3, the full variable domain is GAGVSQSPSNKVTEKGKDVELRCDPISGHTALYWYRQSLGQGLEFLIYFQGNSAPDKSGLPSDRFSAERTGGSVSTLTIQRTQQEDSAVYLCASSSQGPTGELFFGEGSRLTVL.

This clone has just one count. V and J are TRBV6-1 and TRBJ2-7; 10 bases map to TRBD2. Germline trimming cut 2 bases from V and 2 bases from J; bases unmatched to any gene: 9. This CDR3 is built from 17 residues. The germline gives CDR1 MNHNS, CDR2 SASEGT. The CDR3 reads CASSEMPSGGIAYEQYF. The CDR3 DNA is TGTGCCAGCAGTGAAATGCCTAGCGGGGGTATCGCCTACGAGCAGTACTTC.

This clone appeared a few times. The CDR3 loop is CASSRVRGQVTGELFF. CDR3 coding DNA: TGTGCCAGCAGCAGAGTGAGGGGGCAGGTCACCGGGGAGCTGTTTTTT. The chain combines TRBV3-1 (or the pseudogene TRBV3-2) with TRBJ2-2; TRBD1 matches at 7 bases. Germline V gives CDR1 LGHDT, CDR2 YNNKEL (reference sequence). After removal of 5 bases from V and 4 bases from J, the junction contained 10 bases not matched to a gene. CDR3 length: 16 residues.

The V gene is TRBV2, the J gene TRBJ1-5, with TRBD1 matching over 7 bases. Losses at the gene ends were 5 bases for V and 4 bases for J; bases not matched to a gene: 8. From germline, CDR1 is SNHLY and CDR2 FYNNEI. The CDR3 is 15 residues long. CDR3 in DNA: TGTGCCAGCAGTTACGACAGGGATTATAATCAGCCCCAGCATTTT. It encodes CASSYDRDYNQPQHF.